The 8 T cell receptor beta chains below come from one sample, sequenced in a study of shared clonotypes between healthy human individuals. Measured with immunoSEQ multiplex PCR; TCRdb has only the in-frame clones, and not every one. Here the sample spans some 2,500,000 clones, approximately 90% being singletons. The sample comprised naive CD4+ T cells from PBMCs. Subset specified: CD45RA+ positively selected. The receptors were gathered from a man between 18 and 35 years old in good health. Some clones in this sample may be carry-over from other donors' samples.

The chain is built from TRBV5-4 and TRBJ2-1; TRBD2 matches 12 bases. The CDR3 contains 14 residues. With 0 bases clipped from V and 15 bases from J, the junction kept 7 bases outside the gene matches. Germline V gives CDR1 SGHNT, CDR2 YYREEE (reference sequence). The DNA of the CDR3 is TGTGCCAGCAGCTTGGGGACTAGCGGGATTCACCCGTTCTTC. Its translation: CASSLGTSGIHPFF.

This sequence joins TRBV28 and TRBJ2-1, with TRBD1 matching over 7 bases. The germline CDR1 and CDR2 sequences are MDHEN and SYDVKM. V was pared by 5 bases and J by 0 bases, with 4 bases of the junction left unmatched. CDR3 size: 15 residues. In nucleotides, the CDR3 is TGTGCCAGCAGTGACAGACAGGGCTCCTACAATGAGCAGTTCTTC. Protein product: CASSDRQGSYNEQFF.

The chain links TRBV12-5 to TRBJ1-1; D not resolved. The germline CDR1 and CDR2 sequences are LGHNT and FRNRAP. Trimming took off 4 bases at V and 1 base at J, with 4 bases between the two ends. The CDR3 length is 12 residues. The CDR3 is CASGYQNTEAFF. The CDR3 DNA reads TGTGCTAGTGGTTACCAGAACACTGAAGCTTTCTTT.

J is TRBJ2-2 and V is TRBV11-3, with 11 bases lining up with TRBD2. Losses at the gene ends were 5 bases for V and 4 bases for J; bases not matched to a gene: 6. Germline V gene sequence: CDR1 SGHNT, CDR2 YENEEA. There are 16 residues in the CDR3. The CDR3 bases are TGTGCCAGCAGCCCACATAGCGGGAGGGGCACCGGGGAGCTGTTTTTT. Amino acid sequence: CASSPHSGRGTGELFF.

A remark on this clone: Other DNA sequences in the sample encode the same CDR3. This chain joins TRBV18 and TRBJ1-4; D might be TRBD1 (5 bases). V gave up 2 bases and J gave up 8 bases, with 9 bases separating them. Germline lookup yields CDR1 KGHSH and CDR2 LQKENI. The CDR3 contains 13 residues. The CDR3 region is CASSPGAEEKLFF. For the CDR3, the DNA is TGTGCCAGCTCACCAGGGGCCGAGGAAAAACTGTTTTTT.

The V and J genes are TRBV5-1 and TRBJ2-5, with a weak D call TRBD2 (6 bases). CDR3 length equals 14 residues. V was cut by 0 bases and J by 3 bases, with 9 bases left in between. Germline assignment: CDR1 SGHRS and CDR2 YFSETQ. CDR3 in DNA: TGCGCCAGCAGCTTGGGCGGGATGGAAGAGACCCAGTACTTC. Residues: CASSLGGMEETQYF.

On this clone itself: Other nucleotide sequences in the sample specify the same CDR3. This chain connects TRBV5-1 to TRBJ1-4, with a weak D call TRBD1 (6 bases). V lost 0 bases, J lost 5 bases, and 8 bases lay in between. The CDR3 is 14 residues long. CDR1 is SGHRS, CDR2 YFSETQ, per germline. The CDR3 reads CASSLGGGNEKLFF. DNA of the CDR3: TGCGCCAGCAGCTTGGGAGGGGGGAATGAAAAACTGTTTTTT.

This sequence joins TRBV6-5 and TRBJ2-6; TRBD1 is a possible D gene (6 bases). The CDR3 loop spans 14 amino acids. Germline CDR1 is MNHEY and CDR2 is SVGAGI. The V gene lost 6 bases and the J gene lost 2 bases, with 8 bases spanning the gap. Written as DNA, the CDR3 is TGTGCCAGCAGCAGGGGAACTGGGGCCAACGTCCTGACTTTC. Protein product: CASSRGTGANVLTF.